This TCR beta chain came from a study of blood T cell repertoires in COVID-19. Germline-derived CDR1 and CDR2 are SGHTA and FQGNSA. CDR3 length: 14 residues. Trimming pared 2 bases from V and 7 bases from J, leaving 12 bases between. Using immunoSEQ multiplex PCR, the repertoire was profiled, and TCRdb retains in-frame clones only, with some absent. The data show 110,000 or so clones, 60% to 85% seen once. This sequence joins TRBV7-2 and TRBJ1-5; D might be TRBD1 (6 bases). The material sequenced was peripheral blood. This TCR was recovered from a man between 65 and 85 years old with acute or convalescent COVID-19. CDR3 coding DNA: TGTGCCAGCAGCTTAAAGGCAGGGGAACAGCCCCAGCATTTT. Translating gives CASSLKAGEQPQHF.